The TCR beta chain under discussion was sequenced for a study of long-term antiretroviral therapy in people with HIV. Study-wide results and caveats: Researchers lacked any data on ART adherence, viral resistance or therapy changes. Transplant donor controls retained higher diversity, though diversity increased after ART.

A note on this clone: The antigen is unknown.

At survey level, the immunoSEQ assay was run in its v3.0 version. Assay: immunoSEQ multiplex PCR; the TCRdb copy retains only in-frame clones and omits some. The repertoire holds roughly 34,000 clones, with 75% to 85% as singletons. Samples held 1-10 million cryopreserved PBMC before DNA extraction. With 1 base removed from V and 9 bases from J, the gap between germline ends came to 10 bases. The CDR3 is 14 amino acids. Per germline, CDR1 MNHEY and CDR2 SVGAGI. The chain recombines TRBV6-5 with TRBJ1-6; D is unclear. The TCR originated in a man aged 18 to 30 with HIV. Material: unsorted PBMCs, obtained 1.9 years after starting antiretroviral therapy. The CDR3 is CASSYFSASSPLHF. The CDR3 nucleotides read TGTGCCAGCAGTTACTTTTCAGCGAGTTCACCCCTCCACTTT.